The 13 T cell receptor beta chains presented below share a single source sample, sequenced in a study of regulatory T cells in long-lasting Graves disease. iRepertoire HTBI primers and Arm-PCR of CDR3 regions built TCR beta libraries. TCRdb recomputed calls from the multiplex PCR reads with MiXCR, one row per CDR3 protein. The sample records 300,000 to 400,000 distinct CDR3 sequences, roughly 17% being singletons. The time point: newly diagnosed GD, antithyroid drugs for less than 3 months. Isolated PBMC RNA provided the starting material for the TCR library. These records were also assigned to another study, of T cells in Graves' hyperthyroidism and ophthalmopathy.

Sample: peripheral blood mononuclear cells (PBMCs), taken at new diagnosis, from a patient treated with antithyroid drugs. The source is a man aged 40-50 years with Graves disease.

At least ten counts were recorded for this clonotype. The chain recombines TRBV6-1 with TRBJ1-4, with 8 nucleotides matching TRBD1. Germline CDR1 reads MNHNS; CDR2 reads SASEGT. V shed 5 bases and J 7 bases; nucleotides not matched to a gene: 6. The CDR3 contains 14 residues. The CDR3 bases are TGTGCCAGCAGTCATCGACAGGGGAGTGAAAAACTGTTTTTT. Protein: CASSHRQGSEKLFF.

This clonotype was recorded a few times. CDR3 nucleotides: TGCGCCAGCAGCCAAGGTCCACAGGAGTCTGGGGCCAACGTCCTGACTTTC. It encodes CASSQGPQESGANVLTF. The chain is built from TRBV4-1 and TRBJ2-6; D may be TRBD1 (5 bases). In germline, CDR1 is MGHRA, CDR2 YSYEKL. This CDR3 is built from 17 residues. Trimming shortened V by 1 base and J by 1 base, and 11 bases separated the two germline ends.

At least ten counts were recorded for this clonotype. CDR3 sequence (DNA): TGCAGTGTCCGGACAGGGGATCAGCCCCAGCATTTT. It encodes CSVRTGDQPQHF. This sequence joins TRBV20-1 and TRBJ1-5, with 9 bases fitting TRBD1. The V segment lost 7 bases and the J segment 5 bases; nucleotides outside the gene matches: 3. CDR3 length equals 12 residues. Per the germline V gene, CDR1 is DFQATT and CDR2 is SNEGSKA (reference sequence).

The CDR3, as DNA: TGTGCCAGTAGGCAGCATGGAAGCCGACCCTACAATGAGCAGTTCTTC. Translating gives CASRQHGSRPYNEQFF. The chain couples TRBV19 to TRBJ2-1; D gene ambiguous. There are 16 residues in the CDR3. In germline, CDR1 is LNHDA, CDR2 SQIVND (reference sequence). V was trimmed by 6 bases and J by 2 bases, leaving 17 bases between them.

As regards this clonotype: A read error may be the cause here, since a much bigger clone is one base away. The V call is TRBV24-1, the J call TRBJ2-2; possibly TRBD1 for D (5 bases). The CDR3 runs 17 residues. V was trimmed by 1 base and J by 7 bases, leaving 18 bases between them. Germline assignment: CDR1 KGHDR and CDR2 SFDVKD. This CDR3 reads CATSDFPRLTTGGELFF. The CDR3 nucleotides read TGTGCCACCAGTGATTTCCCGAGACTTACCACAGGCGGGGAGCTGTTTTTT.

The V and J genes are TRBV28 and TRBJ1-6; no clear D gene. Germline V gene sequence: CDR1 MDHEN, CDR2 SYDVKM. V was shortened by 6 bases and J by 9 bases, with 9 bases between the two germline ends. The CDR3 is 12 amino acids. The CDR3 sequence is CASSSGSSPLHF. For the CDR3, the DNA is TGTGCCAGCAGCTCCGGAAGTTCACCCCTCCACTTT.

This clonotype was counted a few times. The chain has TRBV29-1 and TRBJ2-3; D is perhaps TRBD2 (6 bases). Trimming shortened V by 0 bases and J by 3 bases, and 13 bases separated the two germline ends. Germline CDR1 SQVTM, CDR2 ANQGSEA. This CDR3 has 15 residues. CDR3 protein: CSVEDRGGVTDTQYF. The CDR3 DNA is TGCAGCGTTGAAGATCGGGGAGGAGTTACAGATACGCAGTATTTT.

Concerning this clonotype: Possible read error: a much larger clone is one base away. The chain's CDR3 is CASSLTRDSGANVLAF. In DNA form, the CDR3 reads TGTGCCAGCAGCTTAACGCGGGACTCTGGGGCCAACGTCCTGGCTTTC. J is TRBJ2-6 and V is TRBV7-3; a weak D match, TRBD2 (6 bases). Germline V gene lookup returns CDR1 SGHTA and CDR2 FQGTGA. This CDR3 is 16 amino acids long. The full variable domain, completed using reference TRBV7-3 and TRBJ2-6, is GAGVSQTPSNKVTEKGKYVELRCDPISGHTALYWYRQSLGQGPEFLIYFQGTGAADDSGLPNDRFFAVRPEGSVSTLKIQRTERGDSAVYLCASSLTRDSGANVLAFGAGSRLTVL.

This clonotype was picked up many times. V gene TRBV7-3 combines with J gene TRBJ1-1, with D perhaps matching TRBD1 (6 bases). CDR3 size: 15 residues. V lost 1 base and J lost 4, with 13 bases in between. Germline CDR1 reads SGHTA; CDR2 reads FQGTGA. CDR3 bases: TGTGCCAGCAGCTTAAATGGGGGCGCCGTCACTGAAGCTTTCTTT. Translation: CASSLNGGAVTEAFF. The whole variable domain, remainder taken from reference TRBV7-3 and TRBJ1-1, is GAGVSQTPSNKVTEKGKYVELRCDPISGHTALYWYRQSLGQGPEFLIYFQGTGAADDSGLPNDRFFAVRPEGSVSTLKIQRTERGDSAVYLCASSLNGGAVTEAFFGQGTRLTVV.

This clonotype was counted many times. The junction departs from the called germline gene at one end, perhaps through a read error. The DNA for the CDR3 is TGTGCCAGCAGTTTTGGGGGGGGCTACAAGCAGTACTTC. Encoded protein: CASSFGGGYKQYF. This chain connects TRBV28 to TRBJ2-7; D might be TRBD2 (7 bases). This CDR3 has 13 amino acids. Germline CDR1 reads MDHEN; CDR2 reads SYDVKM.

This clonotype was detected only a few times. V and J are TRBV20-1 and TRBJ2-1, with D uncertain. The V gene lost 4 bases and the J gene lost 5 bases, with 9 bases spanning the gap. This CDR3 comprises 12 residues. Germline CDR1 and CDR2: DFQATT and SNEGSKA (reference sequence). CDR3 in amino acids: CSATRPNNEQFF. Here the CDR3 DNA reads TGCAGTGCTACCAGACCCAACAATGAGCAGTTCTTC.

V and J are TRBV18 and TRBJ2-2; D not resolved. The V and J ends lost 0 bases and 5 bases respectively, with 13 bases between them. Germline CDR1 KGHSH, CDR2 LQKENI. The CDR3 sequence is 16 residues long. Here the CDR3 reads CASSPPAGPATGELFF. For the CDR3, the DNA is TGTGCCAGCTCACCACCAGCCGGGCCAGCAACCGGGGAGCTGTTTTTT.

This clonotype was observed many times. This chain joins TRBV3-1 and TRBJ2-7; D uncertain. The CDR3 totals 13 residues. CDR1 and CDR2 (germline): LGHDT, YNNKEL (reference sequence). The V end lost 4 bases, the J end lost 5 bases, and 12 bases lay between the germline ends. The CDR3 loop is CASSRAVGHEQYF. In DNA form, the CDR3 reads TGTGCCAGCAGCCGGGCCGTTGGCCACGAGCAGTACTTC.